The TCR beta chain described here comes from a study of blood T cell repertoires in COVID-19. As originally analysed: Estimated nucleated cell counts came from reference gene primer amplification. Some clones are missing from TCRdb's copy, which holds only in-frame ones; the method was immunoSEQ multiplex PCR. The V and J calls and the clone size are those of that table, but D and trimming were determined from the DNA. This sample carries 180,000 or so clones, roughly nine tenths of them seen once, and the ten largest clones take about a tenth. Germline loops: CDR1 SQVTM, CDR2 ANQGSEA. Trimming stripped 6 bases from V and 0 bases from J, with 15 bases between. The CDR3 extends over 15 amino acids.

The sample comprised peripheral blood. The rearrangement uses TRBV29-1 and TRBJ1-3; D is unresolved. The receptor comes from a woman between 55 and 75 years old with COVID-19, enrolled during active disease. In DNA, the CDR3 is TGCAGCGTAAGCTTCGGGGTCCGCTCTGGAAACACCATATATTTT. It translates to CSVSFGVRSGNTIYF.